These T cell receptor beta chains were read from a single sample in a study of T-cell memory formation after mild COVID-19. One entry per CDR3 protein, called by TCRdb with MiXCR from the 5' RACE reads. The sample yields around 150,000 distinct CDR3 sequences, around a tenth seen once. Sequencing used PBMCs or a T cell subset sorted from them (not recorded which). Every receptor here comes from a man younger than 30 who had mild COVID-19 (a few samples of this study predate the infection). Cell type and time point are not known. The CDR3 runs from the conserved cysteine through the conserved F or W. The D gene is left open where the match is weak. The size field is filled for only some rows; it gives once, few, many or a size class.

DNA: TGTGCCAGCAGCTTACAAAGCAGTCCTGGCAGCGGGAACACTGAAGCTTTCTTT
CDR3: CASSLQSSPGSGNTEAFF
size: NA
J: TRBJ1-1
V: TRBV11-2
D: NA

DNA: TGTGCCAGCAGCCAAGATTTCAGGGGCGGGGGAACAACGTTC
CDR3: CASSQDFRGGGTTF
size: NA
J: TRBJ2-1
V: TRBV3-1
D: NA

DNA: TGTGCCCAAGATCCAGGGTTGGGAGATACGCAGTATTTT
CDR3: CAQDPGLGDTQYF
size: NA
J: TRBJ2-3
V: TRBV7-9
D: NA

DNA: TGCGCCAGCAGCCAAGAAGCGGCAGATACGCAGTATTTT
CDR3: CASSQEAADTQYF
size: NA
J: TRBJ2-3
V: TRBV4-3
D: NA

DNA: TGTGCCAGCAGCCCCGGGACAGGGACGGGAGAGACCCAGTACTTC
CDR3: CASSPGTGTGETQYF
size: NA
J: TRBJ2-5
V: TRBV11-3
D: TRBD1

DNA: TGTGCCAGCAGTCCTCAGACGGGGGGGCTGGGAGCTTTCTTT
CDR3: CASSPQTGGLGAFF
size: few
J: TRBJ1-1
V: TRBV28
D: NA

DNA: TGTGCCAGCAGCCCCGGAACCGGGGATACGCAGTATTTT
CDR3: CASSPGTGDTQYF
size: many
J: TRBJ2-3
V: TRBV7-2
D: NA

DNA: TGTGCCAGCAGTTACTCGGAGGTGGGGCTCACCGGGGAGCTGTTTTTT
CDR3: CASSYSEVGLTGELFF
size: few
J: TRBJ2-2
V: TRBV6-2/TRBV6-3
D: NA

DNA: TGTGCCAGCGGCTTGATGGGACGGCTTAATTCACCCCTCCACTTT
CDR3: CASGLMGRLNSPLHF
size: NA
J: TRBJ1-6
V: TRBV5-6
D: NA

DNA: TGTGCCAGCAGCTTATCATGGGGACCCCTTTCGATCCTGACTTTC
CDR3: CASSLSWGPLSILTF
size: few
J: TRBJ2-6
V: TRBV7-2
D: NA

DNA: TGTGCCACCAGCAGGACACCAACTAATGAAAAACTGTTTTTT
CDR3: CATSRTPTNEKLFF
size: NA
J: TRBJ1-4
V: TRBV15
D: NA

DNA: TGTGCCAGCACCTACCTGGGCTCTGGGGCCAACGTCCTGACTTTC
CDR3: CASTYLGSGANVLTF
size: few
J: TRBJ2-6
V: TRBV6-5
D: NA

DNA: TGTGCCAGCAGCCCAGGACTAGTACAAGAGACCCAGTACTTC
CDR3: CASSPGLVQETQYF
size: NA
J: TRBJ2-5
V: TRBV7-2
D: TRBD2

DNA: TGCGCCAGCAGCCTAGGGGGGTACACAGATACGCAGTATTTT
CDR3: CASSLGGYTDTQYF
size: many
J: TRBJ2-3
V: TRBV7-2
D: NA

DNA: TGTGCCACCTCCACATCCCAGGGGGCGACGGCTGAAGCTTTCTTT
CDR3: CATSTSQGATAEAFF
size: NA
J: TRBJ1-1
V: TRBV24-1
D: TRBD1

DNA: TGCGCCAGCAGTGAGGGGCCCGCGGACATTCAGTACTTC
CDR3: CASSEGPADIQYF
size: NA
J: TRBJ2-4
V: TRBV10-1
D: NA

DNA: TGTGCCAGCAGTTGGACAGGGGGCCGCAATGAGCAGTTCTTC
CDR3: CASSWTGGRNEQFF
size: NA
J: TRBJ2-1
V: TRBV2
D: TRBD1

DNA: TGTGCCAGCGGGTTAACTAGCGGGGGGCACAATGAGCAGTTCTTC
CDR3: CASGLTSGGHNEQFF
size: few
J: TRBJ2-1
V: TRBV12-3/TRBV12-4
D: TRBD2

DNA: TGTGCCAGCTCACCACCAGGTACCACTGAAGCTTTCTTT
CDR3: CASSPPGTTEAFF
size: NA
J: TRBJ1-1
V: TRBV18
D: NA

DNA: TGTGCCAGCTCATCCAGGGCAGCAGGCAATGAGCAGTTCTTC
CDR3: CASSSRAAGNEQFF
size: many
J: TRBJ2-1
V: TRBV18
D: NA